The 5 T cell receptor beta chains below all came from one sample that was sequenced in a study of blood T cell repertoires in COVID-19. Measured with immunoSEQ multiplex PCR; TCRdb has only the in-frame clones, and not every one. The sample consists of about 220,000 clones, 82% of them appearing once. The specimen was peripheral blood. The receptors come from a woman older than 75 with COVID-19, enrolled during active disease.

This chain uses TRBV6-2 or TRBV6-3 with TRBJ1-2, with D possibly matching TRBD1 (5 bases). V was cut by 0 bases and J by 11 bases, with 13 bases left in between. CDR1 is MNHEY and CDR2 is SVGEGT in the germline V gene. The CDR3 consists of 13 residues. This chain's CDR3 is CASSYSSPGRYTF. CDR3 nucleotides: TGTGCCAGCAGTTACTCGAGTCCAGGGAGGTACACCTTC.

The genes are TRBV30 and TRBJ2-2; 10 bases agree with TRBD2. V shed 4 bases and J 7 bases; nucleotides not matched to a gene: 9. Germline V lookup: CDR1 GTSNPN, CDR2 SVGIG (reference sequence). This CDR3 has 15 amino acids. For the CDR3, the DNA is TGTGCCTGGACGGAGGCTAGCGGGGGAGGCGGGGAGCTGTTTTTT. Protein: CAWTEASGGGGELFF.

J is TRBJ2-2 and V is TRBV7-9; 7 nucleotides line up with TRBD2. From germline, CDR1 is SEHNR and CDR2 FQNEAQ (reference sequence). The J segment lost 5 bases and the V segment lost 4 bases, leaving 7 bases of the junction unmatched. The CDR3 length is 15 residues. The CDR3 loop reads CASSSIGRETGELFF. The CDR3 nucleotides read TGTGCCAGCAGCTCCATCGGGCGGGAGACCGGGGAGCTGTTTTTT.

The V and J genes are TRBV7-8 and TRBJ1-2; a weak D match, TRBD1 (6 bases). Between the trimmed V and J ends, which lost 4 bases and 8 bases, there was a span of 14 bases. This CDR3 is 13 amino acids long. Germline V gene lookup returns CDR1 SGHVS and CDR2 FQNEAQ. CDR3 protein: CASSSPTGSGYTF. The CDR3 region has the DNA TGTGCCAGCAGCTCCCCGACAGGCTCGGGCTACACCTTC. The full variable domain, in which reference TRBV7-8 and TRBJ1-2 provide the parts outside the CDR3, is GAGVSQSPRYKVAKRGQDVALRCDPISGHVSLFWYQQALGQGPEFLTYFQNEAQLDKSGLPSDRFFAERPEGSVSTLKIQRTQQEDSAVYLCASSSPTGSGYTFGSGTRLTVV.

CDR3 sequence: CSAGPGSTIYF. CDR3 coding DNA: TGCAGTGCTGGCCCGGGGAGCACCATATATTTT. The chain employs TRBV20-1 and TRBJ1-3; D unclear. V was trimmed by 5 bases and J by 9 bases, leaving 11 bases between them. Germline values: CDR1 DFQATT, CDR2 SNEGSKA (reference sequence). This CDR3 is built from 11 residues.